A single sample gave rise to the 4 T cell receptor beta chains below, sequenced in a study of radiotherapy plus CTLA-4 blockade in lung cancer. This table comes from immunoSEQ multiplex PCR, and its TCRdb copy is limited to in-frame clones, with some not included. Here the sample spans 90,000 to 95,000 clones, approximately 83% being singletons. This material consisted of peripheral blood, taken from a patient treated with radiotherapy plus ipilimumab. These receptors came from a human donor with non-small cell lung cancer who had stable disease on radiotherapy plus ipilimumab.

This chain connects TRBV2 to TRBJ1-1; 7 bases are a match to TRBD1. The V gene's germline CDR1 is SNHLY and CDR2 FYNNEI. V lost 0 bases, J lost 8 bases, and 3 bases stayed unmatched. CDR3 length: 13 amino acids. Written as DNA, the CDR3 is TGTGCCAGCAGTGAAGCGGCAGGGGGGGAAGCTTTCTTT. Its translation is CASSEAAGGEAFF.

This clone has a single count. The CDR3 DNA follows: TGTGCCAGCAGCAGGACGGCCGGGGGGGGCGAGCAGTACTTC. As protein: CASSRTAGGGEQYF. The chain has TRBV25-1 and TRBJ2-7, with TRBD2 identical over 8 bases. Germline V lookup: CDR1 MGHDK, CDR2 SYGVNS. V dropped 6 bases and J dropped 6; count of bases not matched to a gene: 10. The CDR3 extends over 14 amino acids.

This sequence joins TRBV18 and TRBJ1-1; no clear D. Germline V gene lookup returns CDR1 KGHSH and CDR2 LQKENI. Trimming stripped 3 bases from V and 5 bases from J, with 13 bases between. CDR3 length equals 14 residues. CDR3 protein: CASSPFRIGTEAFF. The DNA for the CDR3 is TGTGCCAGCTCACCCTTCAGGATCGGGACTGAAGCTTTCTTT.

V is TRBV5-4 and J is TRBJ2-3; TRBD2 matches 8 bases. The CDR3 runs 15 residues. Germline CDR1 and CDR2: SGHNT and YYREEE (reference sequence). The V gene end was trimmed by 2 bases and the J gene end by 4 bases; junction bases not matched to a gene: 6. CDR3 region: CASSFQREWADTQYF. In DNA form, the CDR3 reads TGTGCCAGCAGCTTTCAGCGGGAGTGGGCAGATACGCAGTATTTT.